The 16 T cell receptor beta chains below were found in one sample sequenced in a study of T cell repertoires in cytomegalovirus infection (dated by TCRdb to 2018 to 2020). These receptors have no known antigen. The treatment or condition tag for this specimen amounts to: in vitro stimulation with specific CMV peptide epitopes to enrich CMV-specific T cells. The run used an Illumina HiSeq 1500. TCRdb took the public reads, trimmed them with fastp at Q25, ran MiXCR for clone calling and kept in-frame beta chains. Rows matching on CDR3 protein sequence are summarized as one entry with the most common DNA and genes. This sample has fewer than 1,000,000 distinct CDR3 sequences in its table, and around a third of those were observed once. The ten largest clones take up over 12% of the sample. The sequenced sample was cultured CD8+ T cells from PBMCs, obtained from culture after CMV antigen stimulation. These receptors were taken from a human donor in good health (CMV status not recorded). Some clones in this sample may be carry-over from other donors' samples.

The genes are TRBV7-9 and TRBJ2-3, with 9 bases lining up with TRBD1. The V and J ends lost 5 bases and 3 bases, in that order; junction bases with no gene match: 0. In germline, CDR1 is SEHNR, CDR2 FQNEAQ (reference sequence). The length of the CDR3 is 13 residues. CDR3 DNA: TGTGCCAGCAGCGACAGGGGGACAGATACGCAGTATTTT. This codes for CASSDRGTDTQYF.

CDR3 bases: TGCAGTGCTAGAGATTTTCTAGCGGAGAATGAGCAGTTCTTC. Its protein is CSARDFLAENEQFF. The chain recombines TRBV20-1 with TRBJ2-1, with 7 nucleotides matching TRBD2. The CDR3 loop spans 14 amino acids. With V trimmed by 0 bases and J by 7 bases, 6 bases remained unmatched. Germline assignment: CDR1 DFQATT and CDR2 SNEGSKA (reference sequence).

This clonotype has just a few counts. The V call is TRBV6-2 or TRBV6-3, the J call TRBJ2-7; 7 bases match TRBD2. V was pared by 6 bases and J by 7 bases, with 9 bases of the junction left unmatched. The CDR3 covers 13 residues. Germline CDR1 is MNHEY and CDR2 is SVGEGT. The CDR3 spells CASSSGDWVEQYF. In nucleotides, the CDR3 is TGTGCCAGCAGCAGCGGGGACTGGGTGGAGCAGTACTTC.

In this sample, this clonotype turned up a few times. The V call is TRBV7-9, the J call TRBJ2-1, with D possibly being TRBD2 (6 bases). The CDR3 is 15 amino acids. Trimming took off 5 bases at V and 5 bases at J, with 16 bases between the two ends. CDR1 is SEHNR and CDR2 is FQNEAQ in the germline V gene (reference sequence). This CDR3 reads CASSTWRGGDNEQFF. As DNA, the CDR3 is TGTGCCAGCAGCACGTGGCGAGGAGGGGACAATGAGCAGTTCTTC.

V usage is TRBV6-5 and J usage is TRBJ2-1; D tentatively fits TRBD1 or TRBD2 (5 bases each). CDR1 is MNHEY, CDR2 SVGAGI, per germline. This CDR3 spans 14 amino acids. V was cut by 2 bases and J by 5 bases, with 10 bases left in between. CDR3 sequence: CASSYQGTHNEQFF. The CDR3 bases are TGTGCCAGCAGTTACCAAGGGACGCACAATGAGCAGTTCTTC.

This clonotype was counted many times. The chain employs TRBV7-6 and TRBJ1-5; 9 bases match TRBD1. Germline CDR1 is SGHVS and CDR2 is FNYEAQ. V trimming: 1 base; J trimming: 4 bases; junction bases outside the gene matches: 5. This CDR3 region has 16 residues. CDR3 coding DNA: TGTGCCAGCAGCTTAGTTTGGGGACAGGGAAATCAGCCCCAGCATTTT. Protein sequence: CASSLVWGQGNQPQHF.

This chain connects TRBV28 to TRBJ1-2, with D possibly matching TRBD1 (5 bases). The CDR3 covers 14 residues. Trimming stripped 4 bases from V and 5 bases from J, with 14 bases between. Germline assignment: CDR1 MDHEN and CDR2 SYDVKM. CDR3 sequence reads: CASSSQGSWYGYTF. CDR3 nucleotide sequence: TGTGCCAGCAGTTCTCAGGGTTCTTGGTATGGCTACACCTTC.

V usage is TRBV9 and J usage is TRBJ2-1; D perhaps matches TRBD1 (5 bases). Germline V gene sequence: CDR1 SGDLS, CDR2 YYNGEE. The V end was cut by 4 bases, the J end by 5 bases, with 10 bases between. The CDR3 spans 13 residues. The CDR3 spells CASSNLRDNEQFF. The CDR3 DNA reads TGTGCCAGCAGCAATCTCAGGGACAATGAGCAGTTCTTC.

The chain carries TRBV6-2 or TRBV6-3 and TRBJ2-3; 7 bases align to TRBD1. This CDR3 has 16 residues. Germline V gene sequence: CDR1 MNHEY, CDR2 SVGEGT. The V and J ends lost 6 bases and 0 bases, in that order; junction bases with no gene match: 9. The DNA for the CDR3 is TGTGCCAGCAGCCTTGGGGGACAGCTTAGCACAGATACGCAGTATTTT. Encoded protein: CASSLGGQLSTDTQYF.

The chain is built from TRBV29-1 and TRBJ2-1; TRBD2 might be the D (6 bases). From germline, CDR1 is SQVTM and CDR2 ANQGSEA. The CDR3 length is 12 residues. V was pared by 6 bases and J by 8 bases, with 14 bases between. The CDR3 reads CSVEGIGYEQFF. CDR3 DNA sequence: TGCAGCGTGGAGGGTATAGGGTATGAGCAGTTCTTC.

The V call is TRBV19, the J call TRBJ2-7, with no clear D. Germline V gene sequence: CDR1 LNHDA, CDR2 SQIVND (reference sequence). V lost 1 base and J lost 5, with 12 bases in between. There are 14 residues in the CDR3. CDR3 in amino acids: CASSIAAQSDEQYF. The CDR3 bases are TGTGCCAGTAGTATAGCGGCACAGTCGGACGAGCAGTACTTC.

This clonotype was observed a few times. The rearrangement uses TRBV20-1 and TRBJ2-7; possibly TRBD2 for D (6 bases). This CDR3 has 13 amino acids. V dropped 6 bases and J dropped 3 bases, with 15 bases sitting between them. Germline CDR1 reads DFQATT; CDR2 reads SNEGSKA (reference sequence). The CDR3 coding sequence is TGCAGTGCGGAAGGGGACTTTAGCTACGAGCAGTACGTC. It specifies CSAEGDFSYEQYV.

The chain uses TRBV20-1 and TRBJ1-1; 8 bases line up with TRBD1. CDR1 DFQATT and CDR2 SNEGSKA come from the germline V gene (reference sequence). The V gene end was trimmed by 5 bases and the J gene end by 1 base; junction bases not matched to a gene: 9. The CDR3 contains 15 residues. CDR3 region: CSAFRPGQENTEAFF. The CDR3 DNA is TGCAGTGCTTTTCGTCCGGGACAGGAGAACACTGAAGCTTTCTTT.

This clonotype has a handful of counts. The chain employs TRBV28 and TRBJ1-1, with D uncertain. V lost 6 bases and J lost 0, with 14 bases in between. The length of the CDR3 is 15 residues. CDR1 and CDR2 from the germline V gene are MDHEN and SYDVKM. CDR3 protein: CASSGIDTVNTEAFF. The DNA of the CDR3 is TGTGCCAGCAGCGGGATCGACACGGTGAACACTGAAGCTTTCTTT.

This clonotype was detected a few times. The V gene is TRBV7-9, the J gene TRBJ2-7; 9 bases line up with TRBD2. Germline-derived CDR1 and CDR2 are SEHNR and FQNEAQ (reference sequence). The CDR3 spans 15 residues. Trimming cost V 5 bases and J 2 bases; bases outside gene matches: 7. The CDR3 nucleotides are TGTGCCAGCAGCACGAGCGGGGGGACTACCTACGAGCAGTACTTC. This encodes CASSTSGGTTYEQYF. Full variable domain (outside the CDR3, taken from reference TRBV7-9 and TRBJ2-7): DTGVSQNPRHKITKRGQNVTFRCDPISEHNRLYWYRQTLGQGPEFLTYFQNEAQLEKSRLLSDRFSAERPKGSFSTLEIQRTEQGDSAMYLCASSTSGGTTYEQYFGPGTRLTVT.

The gene calls are TRBV4-1 and TRBJ2-3; no reliable D call. The CDR3 is made up of 17 amino acids. Germline lookup yields CDR1 MGHRA and CDR2 YSYEKL. The V end was cut by 0 bases, the J end by 0 bases, with 13 bases between. The CDR3 protein is CASSQDGPGTSTDTQYF. CDR3 in DNA: TGCGCCAGCAGCCAAGATGGGCCAGGCACCAGCACAGATACGCAGTATTTT.